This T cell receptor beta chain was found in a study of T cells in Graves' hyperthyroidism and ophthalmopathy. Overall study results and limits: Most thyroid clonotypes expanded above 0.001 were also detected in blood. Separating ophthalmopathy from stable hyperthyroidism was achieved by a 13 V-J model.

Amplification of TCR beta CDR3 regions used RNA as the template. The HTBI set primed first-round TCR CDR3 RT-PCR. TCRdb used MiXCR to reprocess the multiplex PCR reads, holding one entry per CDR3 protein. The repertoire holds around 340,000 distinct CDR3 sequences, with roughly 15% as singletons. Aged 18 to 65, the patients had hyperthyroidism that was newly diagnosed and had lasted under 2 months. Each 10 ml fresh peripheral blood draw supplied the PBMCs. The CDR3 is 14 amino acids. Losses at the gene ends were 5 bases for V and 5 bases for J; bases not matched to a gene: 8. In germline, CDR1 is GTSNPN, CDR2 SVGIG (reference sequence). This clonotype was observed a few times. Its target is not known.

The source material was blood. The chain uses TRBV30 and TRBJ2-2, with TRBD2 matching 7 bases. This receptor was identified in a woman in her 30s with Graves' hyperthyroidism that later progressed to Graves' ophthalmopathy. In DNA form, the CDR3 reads TGTGCCTGGTCATGGGGGGGGGTGACCGGGGAGCTGTTTTTT. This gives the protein CAWSWGGVTGELFF.